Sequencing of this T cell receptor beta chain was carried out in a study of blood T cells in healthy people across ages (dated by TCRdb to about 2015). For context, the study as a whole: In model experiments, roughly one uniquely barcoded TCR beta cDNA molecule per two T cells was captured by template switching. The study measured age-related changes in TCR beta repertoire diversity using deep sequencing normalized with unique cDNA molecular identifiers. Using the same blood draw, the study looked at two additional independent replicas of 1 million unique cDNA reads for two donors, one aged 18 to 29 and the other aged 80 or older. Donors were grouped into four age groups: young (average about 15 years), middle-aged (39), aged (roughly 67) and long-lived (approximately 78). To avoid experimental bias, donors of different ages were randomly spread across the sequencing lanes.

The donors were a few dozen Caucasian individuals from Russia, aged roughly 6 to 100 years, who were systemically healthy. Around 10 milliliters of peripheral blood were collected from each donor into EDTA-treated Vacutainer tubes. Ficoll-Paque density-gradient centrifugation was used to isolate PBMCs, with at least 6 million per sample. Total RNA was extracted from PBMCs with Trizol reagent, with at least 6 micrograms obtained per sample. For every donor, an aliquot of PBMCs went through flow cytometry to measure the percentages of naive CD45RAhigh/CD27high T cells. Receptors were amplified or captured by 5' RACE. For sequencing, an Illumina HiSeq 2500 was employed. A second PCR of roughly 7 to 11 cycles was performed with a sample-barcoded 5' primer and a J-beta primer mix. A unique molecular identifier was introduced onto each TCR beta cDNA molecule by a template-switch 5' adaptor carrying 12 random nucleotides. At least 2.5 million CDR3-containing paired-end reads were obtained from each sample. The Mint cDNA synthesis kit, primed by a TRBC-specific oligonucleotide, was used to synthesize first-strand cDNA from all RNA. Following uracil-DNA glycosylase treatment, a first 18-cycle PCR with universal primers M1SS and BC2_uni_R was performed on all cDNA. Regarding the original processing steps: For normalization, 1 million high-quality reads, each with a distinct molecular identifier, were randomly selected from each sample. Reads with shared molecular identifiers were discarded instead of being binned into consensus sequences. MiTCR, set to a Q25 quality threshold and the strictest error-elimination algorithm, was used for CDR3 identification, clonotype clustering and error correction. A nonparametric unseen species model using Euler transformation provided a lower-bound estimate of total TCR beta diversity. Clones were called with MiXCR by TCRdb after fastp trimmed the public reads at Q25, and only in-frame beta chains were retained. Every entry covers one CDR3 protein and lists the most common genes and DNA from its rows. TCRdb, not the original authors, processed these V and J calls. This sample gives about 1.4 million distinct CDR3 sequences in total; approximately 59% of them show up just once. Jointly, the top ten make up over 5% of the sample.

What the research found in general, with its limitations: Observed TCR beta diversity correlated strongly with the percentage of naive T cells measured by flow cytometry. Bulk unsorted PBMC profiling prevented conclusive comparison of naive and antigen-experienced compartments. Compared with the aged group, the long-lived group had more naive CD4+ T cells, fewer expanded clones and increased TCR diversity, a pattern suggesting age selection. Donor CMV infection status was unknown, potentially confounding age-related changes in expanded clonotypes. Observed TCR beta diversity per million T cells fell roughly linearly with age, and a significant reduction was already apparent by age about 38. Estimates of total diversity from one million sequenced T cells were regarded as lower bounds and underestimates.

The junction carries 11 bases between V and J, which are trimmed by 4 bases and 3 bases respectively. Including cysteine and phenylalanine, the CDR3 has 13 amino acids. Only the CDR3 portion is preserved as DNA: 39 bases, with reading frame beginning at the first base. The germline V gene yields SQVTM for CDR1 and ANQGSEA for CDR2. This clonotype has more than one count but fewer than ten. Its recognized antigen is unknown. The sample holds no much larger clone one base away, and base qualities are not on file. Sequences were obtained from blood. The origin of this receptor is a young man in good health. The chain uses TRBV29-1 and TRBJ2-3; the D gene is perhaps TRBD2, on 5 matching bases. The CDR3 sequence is CSVAGVVTDTQYF. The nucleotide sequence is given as TGCAGCGTTGCCGGGGTAGTAACAGATACGCAGTATTTT.